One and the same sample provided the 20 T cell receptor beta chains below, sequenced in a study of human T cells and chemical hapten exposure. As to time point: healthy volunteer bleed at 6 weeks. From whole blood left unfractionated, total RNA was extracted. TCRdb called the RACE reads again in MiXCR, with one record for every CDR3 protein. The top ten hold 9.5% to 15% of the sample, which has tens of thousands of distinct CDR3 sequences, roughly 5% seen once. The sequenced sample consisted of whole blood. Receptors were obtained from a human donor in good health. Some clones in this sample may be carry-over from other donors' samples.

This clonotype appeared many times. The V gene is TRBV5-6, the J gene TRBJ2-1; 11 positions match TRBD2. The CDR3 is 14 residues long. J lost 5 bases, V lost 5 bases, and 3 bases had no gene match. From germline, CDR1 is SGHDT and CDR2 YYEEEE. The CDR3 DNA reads TGTGCCAGCAGGGGGACTAGCGGAAACAATGAGCAGTTCTTC. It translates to CASRGTSGNNEQFF.

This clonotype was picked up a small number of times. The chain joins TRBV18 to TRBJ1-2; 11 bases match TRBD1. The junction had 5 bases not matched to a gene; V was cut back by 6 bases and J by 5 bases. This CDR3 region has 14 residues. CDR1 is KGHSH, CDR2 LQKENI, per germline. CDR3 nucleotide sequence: TGTGCCAGCTCTCCGGGACAGGGGGTGTATGGCTACACCTTC. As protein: CASSPGQGVYGYTF.

The DNA for the CDR3 is TGCAGCGTTACCGGACAGGGGCGCACTGAAGCTTTCTTT. Protein sequence: CSVTGQGRTEAFF. This chain joins TRBV29-1 and TRBJ1-1; TRBD1 matches at 9 bases. V shed 5 bases, J shed 4 bases, and the junction held 5 bases outside the gene matches. The CDR3 runs 13 residues. Germline lookup yields CDR1 SQVTM and CDR2 ANQGSEA.

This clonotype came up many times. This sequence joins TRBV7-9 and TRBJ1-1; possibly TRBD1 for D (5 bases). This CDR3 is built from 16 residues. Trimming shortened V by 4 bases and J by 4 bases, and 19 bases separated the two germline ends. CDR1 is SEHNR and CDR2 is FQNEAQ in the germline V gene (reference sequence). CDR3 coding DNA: TGTGCCAGCAGCTCTTGGCGCGGGACCCCTGTCACTGAAGCTTTCTTT. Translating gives CASSSWRGTPVTEAFF.

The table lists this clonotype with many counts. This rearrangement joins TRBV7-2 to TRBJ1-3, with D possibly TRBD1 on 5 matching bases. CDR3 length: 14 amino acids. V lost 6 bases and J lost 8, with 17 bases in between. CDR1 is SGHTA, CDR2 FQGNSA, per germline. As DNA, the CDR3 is TGTGCCAGCAGTAAGGAGGGGATAAGGGACACCATATATTTT. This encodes CASSKEGIRDTIYF. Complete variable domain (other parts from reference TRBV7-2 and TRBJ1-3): GAGVSQSPSNKVTEKGKDVELRCDPISGHTALYWYRQSLGQGLEFLIYFQGNSAPDKSGLPSDRFSAERTGGSVSTLTIQRTQQEDSAVYLCASSKEGIRDTIYFGEGSWLTVV.

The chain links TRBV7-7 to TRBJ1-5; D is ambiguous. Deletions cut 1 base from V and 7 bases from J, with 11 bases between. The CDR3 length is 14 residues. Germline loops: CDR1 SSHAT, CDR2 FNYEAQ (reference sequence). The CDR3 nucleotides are TGTGCCAGCAGCTTAGTGGATCTCGGACAGCCCCAGCATTTT. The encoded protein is CASSLVDLGQPQHF.

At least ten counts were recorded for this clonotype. CDR3 nucleotide sequence: TGTGCCACCTCCAGGGGCACTGAAGCTTTCTTT. Translation gives CATSRGTEAFF. V is TRBV12-3 or TRBV12-4 and J is TRBJ1-1, with D possibly matching TRBD1 (6 bases). The CDR3 is 11 residues long. V was pared by 10 bases and J by 4 bases, with 10 bases between.

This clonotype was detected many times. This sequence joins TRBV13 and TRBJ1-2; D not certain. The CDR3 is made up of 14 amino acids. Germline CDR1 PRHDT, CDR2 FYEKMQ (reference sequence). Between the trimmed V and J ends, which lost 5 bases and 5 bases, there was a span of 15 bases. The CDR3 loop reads CASSRREESYGYTF. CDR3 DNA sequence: TGTGCCAGCAGCAGAAGAGAGGAATCATATGGCTACACCTTC. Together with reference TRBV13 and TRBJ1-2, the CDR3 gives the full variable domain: AAGVIQSPRHLIKEKRETATLKCYPIPRHDTVYWYQQGPGQDPQFLISFYEKMQSDKGSIPDRFSAQQFSDYHSELNMSSLELGDSALYFCASSRREESYGYTFGSGTRLTVV.

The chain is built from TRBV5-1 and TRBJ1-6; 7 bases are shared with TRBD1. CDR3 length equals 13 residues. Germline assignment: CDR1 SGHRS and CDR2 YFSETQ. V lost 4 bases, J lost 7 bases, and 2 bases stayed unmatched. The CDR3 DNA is TGCGCCAGCAGCGACAGGGACAATTCACCCCTCCACTTT. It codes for CASSDRDNSPLHF.

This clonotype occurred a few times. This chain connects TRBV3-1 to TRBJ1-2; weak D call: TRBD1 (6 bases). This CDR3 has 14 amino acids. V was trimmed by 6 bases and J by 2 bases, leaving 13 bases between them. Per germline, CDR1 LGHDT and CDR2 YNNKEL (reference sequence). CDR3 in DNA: TGTGCCAGCAGTCCACAGGGTTGGAACTATGGCTACACCTTC. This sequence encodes CASSPQGWNYGYTF.

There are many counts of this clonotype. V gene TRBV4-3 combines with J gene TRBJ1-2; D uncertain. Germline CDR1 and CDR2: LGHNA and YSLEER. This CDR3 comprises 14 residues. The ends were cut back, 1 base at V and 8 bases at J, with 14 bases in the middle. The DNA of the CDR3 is TGCGCCAGCAGCCAAGGGGCAGGACGTGCAGGCTACACCTTC. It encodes CASSQGAGRAGYTF.

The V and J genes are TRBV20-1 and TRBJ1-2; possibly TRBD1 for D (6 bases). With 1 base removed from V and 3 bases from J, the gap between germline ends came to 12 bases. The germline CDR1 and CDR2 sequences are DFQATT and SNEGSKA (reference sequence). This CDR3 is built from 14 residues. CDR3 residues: CSARVQGIDYGYTF. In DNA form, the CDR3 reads TGCAGTGCTAGAGTACAGGGAATCGACTATGGCTACACCTTC.

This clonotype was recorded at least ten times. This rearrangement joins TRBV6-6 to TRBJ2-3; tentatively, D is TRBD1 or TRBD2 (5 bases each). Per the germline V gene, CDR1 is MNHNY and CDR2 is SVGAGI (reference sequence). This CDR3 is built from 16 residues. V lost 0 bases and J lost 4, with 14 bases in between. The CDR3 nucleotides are TGTGCCAGCAGTTACTCGGGGGAGAAGGCGGCAGATACGCAGTATTTT. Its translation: CASSYSGEKAADTQYF.

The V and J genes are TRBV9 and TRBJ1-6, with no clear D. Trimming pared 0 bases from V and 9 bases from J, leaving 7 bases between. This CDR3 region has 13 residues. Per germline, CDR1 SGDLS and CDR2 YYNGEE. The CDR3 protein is CASSVGRVSPLHF. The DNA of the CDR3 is TGTGCCAGCAGCGTAGGTAGGGTTTCACCCCTCCACTTT.

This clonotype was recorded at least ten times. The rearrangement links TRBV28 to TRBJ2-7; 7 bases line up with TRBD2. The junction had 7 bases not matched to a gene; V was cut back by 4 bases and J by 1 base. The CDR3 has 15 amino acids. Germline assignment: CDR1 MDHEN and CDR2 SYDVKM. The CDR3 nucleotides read TGTGCCAGCAGTTCCACTAGCGTAGGTTCCTACGAGCAGTACTTC. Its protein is CASSSTSVGSYEQYF.

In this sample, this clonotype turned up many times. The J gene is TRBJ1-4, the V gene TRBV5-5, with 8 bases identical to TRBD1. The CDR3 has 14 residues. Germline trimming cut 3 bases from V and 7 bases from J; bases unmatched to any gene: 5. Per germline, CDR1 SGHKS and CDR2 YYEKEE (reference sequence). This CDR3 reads CASSSTGVGEKLFF. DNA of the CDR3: TGTGCCAGCAGCTCGACAGGGGTCGGTGAAAAACTGTTTTTT.

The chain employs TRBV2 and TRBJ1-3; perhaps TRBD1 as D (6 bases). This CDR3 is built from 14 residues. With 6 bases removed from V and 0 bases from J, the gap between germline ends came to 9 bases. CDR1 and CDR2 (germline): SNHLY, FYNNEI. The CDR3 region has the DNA TGTGCCAGCAGGGGACAACTCTCTGGAAACACCATATATTTT. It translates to CASRGQLSGNTIYF.

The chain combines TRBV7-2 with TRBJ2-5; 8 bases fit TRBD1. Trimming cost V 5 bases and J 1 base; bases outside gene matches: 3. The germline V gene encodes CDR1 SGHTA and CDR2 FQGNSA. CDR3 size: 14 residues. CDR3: CASSGQGLQETQYF. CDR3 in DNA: TGTGCCAGCAGCGGACAGGGACTCCAAGAGACCCAGTACTTC.

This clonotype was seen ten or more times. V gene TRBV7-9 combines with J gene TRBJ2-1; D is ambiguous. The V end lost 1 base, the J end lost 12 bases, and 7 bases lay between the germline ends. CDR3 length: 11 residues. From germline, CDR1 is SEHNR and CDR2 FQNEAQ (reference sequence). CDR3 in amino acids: CASSLGHGQFF. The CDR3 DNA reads TGTGCCAGCAGCTTAGGCCATGGGCAGTTCTTC.

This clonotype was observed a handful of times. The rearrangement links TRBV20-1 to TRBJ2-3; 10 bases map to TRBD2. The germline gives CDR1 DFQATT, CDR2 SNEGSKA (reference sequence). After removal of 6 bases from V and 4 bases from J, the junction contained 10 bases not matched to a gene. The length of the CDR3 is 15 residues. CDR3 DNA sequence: TGCAGTGCGCCTTCCCGAGGGACTAGCGCAGATACGCAGTATTTT. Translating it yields CSAPSRGTSADTQYF.